This T cell receptor beta chain was identified in a study of chemoradiotherapy in HPV16-positive cancers. Study outcomes and limitations: In HPV16-positive patients, HPV-responsive T-cell expansion tracked better recurrence-free survival.

The protocol was immunoSEQ multiplex PCR, while the TCRdb copy is restricted to in-frame clones and leaves out a portion. The sample carries some 7,400 clones, roughly four fifths recorded once. From germline, CDR1 is SGDLS and CDR2 YYNGEE. The CDR3 has 14 amino acids. Trimming cost V 2 bases and J 1 base, with 8 bases left between them. As regards this clone: The antigen remains unidentified.

The chain uses TRBV9 and TRBJ2-3, with D possibly TRBD2 on 5 matching bases. The sequencing here drew on tumor tissue, taken from a patient who underwent chemoradiotherapy. The receptor was derived from a human donor with HPV-associated anogenital cancer. CDR3 region: CASSVRGGTDTQYF. For the CDR3, the DNA is TGTGCCAGCAGCGTCCGGGGAGGCACAGATACGCAGTATTTT.